The source of this T cell receptor (beta chain) is a study of cytomegalovirus exposure and HLA in healthy donors. Profiling relied on immunoSEQ multiplex PCR, and the TCRdb table lists in-frame clones only, not all of them. This sample has about 190,000 clones, with about four fifths found just once. Germline V gives CDR1 LNHDA, CDR2 SQIVND (reference sequence). With V trimmed by 5 bases and J by 5 bases, 11 bases remained unmatched. This CDR3 region has 15 residues. This TCR came from a man aged 18 to 30 in good health and CMV-seropositive. The chain is built from TRBV19 and TRBJ2-5, with TRBD1 matching 7 bases. The sequencing sample was made of PBMCs. Written as DNA, the CDR3 is TGTGCCAGTAGTCCCTCACGGACAGGCGGGGAGACCCAGTACTTC. Residues: CASSPSRTGGETQYF.